Listed here are 24 T cell receptor beta chains from one sample, sequenced in a study of CXCR3-negative and CXCR3-positive naive CD8 T cells. Overall study findings and caveats: Higher TRB CDR3 hydrophobicity marked CXCR3-positive naive cells relative to CXCR3-negative naive cells.

Through 5' RACE with UMI labels, the TRB cDNA libraries were prepared. TCRdb reprocessed the 5' RACE reads and keeps a single row for each CDR3 protein, giving no DNA. The sample data list more than 80,000 distinct CDR3 sequences. For these receptors, no antigen is known. Sequencing was performed on naive CXCR3+ CD8+ T cells from blood. Indicated subset: CD45RO-CCR7+CD27+CD95- naive CD8+ T cells expressing CXCR3 (TNR3+). All receptors derive from a human donor in good health. Some clones in this sample may be carry-over from other donors' samples.

The chain recombines TRBV21-1 with TRBJ2-7; TCRdb reports TRBD1, a call that lacks DNA to check it against. TRBV21-1 is noted as a pseudogene. There are 14 residues in the CDR3. The CDR3 is CATTGAQISYEQYF.

The chain links TRBV4-1 to TRBJ1-1. CDR1 MGHRA and CDR2 YSYEKL come from the germline V gene. The CDR3 covers 18 residues. The CDR3 sequence: CASSQGGVRAQMNTEAFF.

V gene TRBV28 combines with J gene TRBJ2-3. Germline V gene lookup returns CDR1 MDHEN and CDR2 SYDVKM. The CDR3 loop spans 13 amino acids. The CDR3 spells CASSFGGTDTQYF.

The rearrangement uses TRBV20-1 and TRBJ2-7; absent DNA, TCRdb's TRBD2 call cannot be checked. Germline CDR1 DFQATT, CDR2 SNEGSKA (reference sequence). The CDR3 covers 16 residues. The CDR3 sequence: CSARTSRWGSGYEQYF.

The chain couples TRBV29-1 to TRBJ2-1; TCRdb picks TRBD1, but there is no DNA to check that call. Germline V gene sequence: CDR1 SQVTM, CDR2 ANQGSEA. This CDR3 contains 17 residues. The chain's CDR3 is CSVGGSASKWTYNEQFF.

The rearrangement links TRBV20-1 to TRBJ2-7. Looked up from germline, CDR1 is DFQATT and CDR2 is SNEGSKA (reference sequence). The CDR3 sequence is 13 residues long. CDR3 loop: CSARAHGAYEQYF.

The chain is built from TRBV7-9 and TRBJ2-6; with no DNA, the TCRdb D assignment of TRBD1 cannot be verified. The length of the CDR3 is 17 residues. Germline loops: CDR1 SEHNR, CDR2 FQNEAQ (reference sequence). CDR3 in amino acids: CASSTRDPRSGANVLTF.

The chain has TRBV5-1 and TRBJ1-1; TCRdb calls TRBD1, which cannot be checked without DNA. The CDR3 has 15 residues. Per the germline V gene, CDR1 is SGHRS and CDR2 is YFSETQ. The CDR3 sequence is CASSLWDNLNTEAFF.

The V gene is TRBV6-5, the J gene TRBJ2-3; as DNA is missing, the TRBD2 call by TCRdb cannot be tested. The V gene's germline CDR1 is MNHEY and CDR2 SVGAGI. The CDR3 spans 14 residues. The CDR3 sequence: CASSYFGGGDTQYF.

The J gene is TRBJ2-1, the V gene TRBV2; TCRdb selects TRBD2, and the lack of DNA leaves this call unchecked. This CDR3 comprises 12 residues. Germline assignment: CDR1 SNHLY and CDR2 FYNNEI. CDR3 sequence: CASEREANEQFF.

The chain is built from TRBV16 and TRBJ2-7; TCRdb lists TRBD1, though no DNA is available to test this call. The CDR3 contains 15 residues. CDR1 is KGHSY, CDR2 FQNENV, per germline. CDR3 in amino acids: CASSRPGSPDYEQYF.

This chain connects TRBV5-6 to TRBJ2-7; the D call from TCRdb, TRBD1, cannot be confirmed without DNA. Germline assignment: CDR1 SGHDT and CDR2 YYEEEE. The CDR3 covers 11 residues. CDR3 sequence reads: CASGPGGEKYF. The full variable domain, in which reference TRBV5-6 and TRBJ2-7 provide the parts outside the CDR3, is DAGVTQSPTHLIKTRGQQVTLRCSPKSGHDTVSWYQQALGQGPQFIFQYYEEEERQRGNFPDRFSGHQFPNYSSELNVNALLLGDSALYLCASGPGGEKYFGPGTRLTVT.

This sequence joins TRBV14 and TRBJ2-2. CDR1 is SGHDN and CDR2 is FVKESK in the germline V gene. The CDR3 length is 20 residues. This CDR3 reads CASSQGSARQNGLGTGELFF.

The chain carries TRBV28 and TRBJ2-4; checking the TCRdb D call of TRBD1 is not possible without DNA. Germline assignment: CDR1 MDHEN and CDR2 SYDVKM. The CDR3 is made up of 15 amino acids. Here the CDR3 reads CASSPLGGAKNIQYF.

The CDR3: CASSPSDLNTEAFF. The V gene is TRBV6-5, the J gene TRBJ1-1; TCRdb names TRBD1, which stays unverified in the absence of DNA. Germline CDR1 and CDR2: MNHEY and SVGAGI. The CDR3 extends over 14 amino acids.

The chain combines TRBV28 with TRBJ1-2; the TCRdb D gene call, TRBD1, has no DNA to confirm it. CDR3 length equals 15 residues. CDR1 and CDR2 from the germline V gene are MDHEN and SYDVKM. CDR3 residues: CASSNGQGLVHGYTF.

This chain joins TRBV13 and TRBJ1-4; TCRdb gives TRBD1 as the D gene, but with no DNA this cannot be confirmed. In germline, CDR1 is PRHDT, CDR2 FYEKMQ (reference sequence). This CDR3 has 18 amino acids. Here the CDR3 reads CASSTGGGGRATNEKLFF.

This sequence joins TRBV12-3 or TRBV12-4 and TRBJ2-3; TCRdb picks TRBD1, but there is no DNA to check that call. The CDR3 sequence is 14 residues long. CDR3 sequence: CASSLIPGADTQYF.

This sequence joins TRBV7-2 and TRBJ2-3; there is no DNA to check the TCRdb D call of TRBD2. The length of the CDR3 is 15 residues. Per germline, CDR1 SGHTA and CDR2 FQGNSA. This CDR3 is CASSLMSGGGDTQYF.

V usage is TRBV20-1 and J usage is TRBJ2-7. The CDR3 has 11 residues. The germline V gene encodes CDR1 DFQATT and CDR2 SNEGSKA (reference sequence). The CDR3: CSARDSYEQYF.

V usage is TRBV20-1 and J usage is TRBJ1-2. The CDR3 totals 14 residues. Germline V gene sequence: CDR1 DFQATT, CDR2 SNEGSKA (reference sequence). The CDR3 sequence is CSARVEGRDYGYTF.

The V and J genes are TRBV7-9 and TRBJ1-5; checking the TCRdb D call of TRBD1 is not possible without DNA. CDR1 is SEHNR and CDR2 is FQNEAQ in the germline V gene (reference sequence). The CDR3 has 15 residues. CDR3 residues: CASSLGGQGVQPQHF. Full variable domain (missing parts from reference TRBV7-9 and TRBJ1-5): DTGVSQNPRHKITKRGQNVTFRCDPISEHNRLYWYRQTLGQGPEFLTYFQNEAQLEKSRLLSDRFSAERPKGSFSTLEIQRTEQGDSAMYLCASSLGGQGVQPQHFGDGTRLSIL.

The chain recombines TRBV13 with TRBJ2-7; as DNA is missing, the TRBD1 call by TCRdb cannot be tested. The CDR3 has 14 residues. Per germline, CDR1 PRHDT and CDR2 FYEKMQ (reference sequence). CDR3 protein: CASSSLDREYEQYF.

The rearrangement links TRBV3-1 to TRBJ2-3; TCRdb's assignment of TRBD2 cannot be checked, as there is no DNA. Germline CDR1 is LGHDT and CDR2 is YNNKEL (reference sequence). The CDR3 covers 16 residues. CDR3 sequence: CASSLQTSSGIDTQYF.